This T cell receptor (beta chain) was recorded in a study of blood T cell repertoires in COVID-19. Study overall: COVID-19 samples, acute and convalescent, were from the United States, Italy and Spain.

CDR3 size: 13 residues. Germline V CDR1 and CDR2: GTSNPN, SVGIG (reference sequence). V dropped 5 bases and J dropped 1 base, with 11 bases sitting between them. Per the original data handling: Researchers report that nucleated cell counts were estimated from reference gene primer amplification. TCRdb's copy holds only in-frame clones and misses some; the assay was immunoSEQ multiplex PCR. For V, J and clone size, that table is used; D and trimming come from the DNA. The repertoire holds 150,000 to 200,000 clones, with roughly 77% as singletons. V is TRBV30 and J is TRBJ1-1, with a weak D call TRBD1 (5 bases). Sequenced: peripheral blood. This sequence was found in a woman in her thirties or forties with COVID-19, enrolled during active disease. This CDR3 reads CAWATQGNTEAFF. In DNA form, the CDR3 reads TGTGCCTGGGCAACTCAGGGGAACACTGAAGCTTTCTTT.